These 27 T cell receptor beta chains were all obtained from the same sample, sequenced in a study of a mutant IDH1 vaccine in newly diagnosed glioma. Sample time point: baseline, week 1 (first vaccination visit). Sample treatment: pre-vaccination baseline after standard-of-care therapy. Method: immunoSEQ multiplex PCR; TCRdb's copy keeps in-frame clones and lacks some. Among about 68,000 clones listed, around 74% were seen once. Sample: PBMCs, taken from a glioma patient treated with radiotherapy, temozolomide or both. The receptors were sampled from a man aged 50 or older with glioma.

The DNA of the CDR3 is TGTGCCAGCAGTGAAGCCGGCAGTAATGAAAAACTGTTTTTT. This gives the protein CASSEAGSNEKLFF. The chain employs TRBV2 and TRBJ1-4; D not certain. Germline loops: CDR1 SNHLY, CDR2 FYNNEI. V gave up 0 bases and J gave up 4 bases, with 6 bases separating them. This CDR3 is built from 14 residues.

This clone was seen just once. The chain links TRBV5-4 to TRBJ1-3; 10 nucleotides align to TRBD1. CDR3 length: 19 amino acids. Unmatched junction bases numbered 12, after V lost 3 bases and J lost 0 bases. Germline assignment: CDR1 SGHNT and CDR2 YYREEE (reference sequence). This CDR3 reads CASSSVPGQGKVSGNTIYF. The CDR3 DNA sequence: TGTGCCAGCAGCTCAGTTCCGGGACAGGGGAAAGTCTCTGGAAACACCATATATTTT.

This chain joins TRBV19 and TRBJ1-5; D ambiguous. Deletions cut 9 bases from V and 0 bases from J, with 9 bases between. Germline-derived CDR1 and CDR2 are LNHDA and SQIVND (reference sequence). The CDR3 is made up of 13 amino acids. The CDR3 DNA follows: TGTGCCAGCGACATCGATAGCAATCAGCCCCAGCATTTT. Protein sequence: CASDIDSNQPQHF.

The V and J genes are TRBV29-1 and TRBJ1-3; D possibly corresponds to TRBD1 (5 bases). V lost 4 bases and J 4 bases, leaving 8 bases between the germline ends. There are 12 residues in the CDR3. Germline V CDR1 and CDR2: SQVTM, ANQGSEA. The CDR3 region has the DNA TGCAGCGTTGGGGACGGGGGAAACACCATATATTTT. Encoded protein: CSVGDGGNTIYF.

This clone was picked up a small number of times. This chain links TRBV5-1 with TRBJ1-6; TRBD1 matches 10 bases. CDR3 size: 14 residues. With V trimmed by 3 bases and J by 11 bases, 5 bases remained unmatched. CDR1 and CDR2 from the germline V gene are SGHRS and YFSETQ. The CDR3 nucleotides are TGCGCCAGCAGCTCGGGACAGGGGAGGGCACCCCTCCACTTT. Translating it yields CASSSGQGRAPLHF.

The chain carries TRBV29-1 and TRBJ1-1; 9 nucleotides align to TRBD1. With 7 bases clipped from V and 0 bases from J, the junction kept 21 bases outside the gene matches. CDR3 size: 19 residues. The germline CDR1 and CDR2 sequences are SQVTM and ANQGSEA. The CDR3 spells CSAESLIQGASSMNTEAFF. Here the CDR3 DNA reads TGCAGCGCCGAGTCCCTAATACAGGGGGCGTCTTCTATGAACACTGAAGCTTTCTTT.

The rearrangement uses TRBV25-1 and TRBJ2-1, with D perhaps TRBD1 or TRBD2 (6 bases each). Trimming took off 0 bases at V and 5 bases at J, with 17 bases between the two ends. CDR1 and CDR2 from the germline V gene are MGHDK and SYGVNS. There are 17 residues in the CDR3. CDR3 amino acids: CASSEYNEGGPNNEQFF. In DNA form, the CDR3 reads TGTGCCAGCAGTGAATATAATGAGGGGGGACCCAACAATGAGCAGTTCTTC.

The chain couples TRBV30 to TRBJ1-1, with D perhaps TRBD1 (5 bases). This CDR3 contains 13 residues. Trimming left V 0 bases short and J 7 bases short, with 12 bases between. CDR1 is GTSNPN, CDR2 SVGIG, per germline (reference sequence). In nucleotides, the CDR3 is TGTGCCTGGAGTGTACCGGGGCTTAGTGAAGCTTTCTTT. This translates into CAWSVPGLSEAFF.

This clone appeared a single time. This chain connects TRBV12-5 to TRBJ1-3; no clear D gene. Germline values: CDR1 LGHNT, CDR2 FRNRAP. CDR3 length equals 14 residues. The V end lost 2 bases, the J end lost 1 base, and 6 bases lay between the germline ends. The CDR3 DNA reads as TGTGCTAGTGGTTTGTCGGGTTCTGGAAACACCATATATTTT. It is translated as CASGLSGSGNTIYF.

This sequence joins TRBV7-2 and TRBJ1-2, with D hard to call. Trimming took off 2 bases at V and 8 bases at J, with 12 bases between the two ends. The CDR3 is 13 amino acids. Germline values: CDR1 SGHTA, CDR2 FQGNSA. The CDR3 nucleotides read TGTGCCAGCAGCTTATGGGAACAGAGGGGCTACACCTTC. It is translated as CASSLWEQRGYTF.

V and J are TRBV15 and TRBJ2-7; 10 bases map to TRBD1. Trimming cost V 5 bases and J 5 bases; bases outside gene matches: 12. Germline CDR1 reads LNHNV; CDR2 reads YYDKDF (reference sequence). The CDR3 is 16 amino acids. This CDR3 reads CATSPLGTGDGNEQYF. CDR3 nucleotides: TGTGCCACCAGCCCTCTTGGGACAGGGGATGGAAACGAGCAGTACTTC. Full variable domain (outside the CDR3, taken from reference TRBV15 and TRBJ2-7): DAMVIQNPRYQVTQFGKPVTLSCSQTLNHNVMYWYQQKSSQAPKLLFHYYDKDFNNEADTPDNFQSRRPNTSFCFLDIRSPGLGDTAMYLCATSPLGTGDGNEQYFGPGTRLTVT.

This clone was seen more than once but under ten times. The chain couples TRBV11-2 to TRBJ2-2, with 10 bases lining up with TRBD1. The CDR3 is 17 amino acids. V lost 3 bases to trimming and J lost 4 bases; unmatched junction nucleotides: 8. Germline-derived CDR1 and CDR2 are SGHAT and FQNNGV. The CDR3 loop reads CASSLGSGTGVTGELFF. In DNA form, the CDR3 reads TGTGCCAGCAGCTTGGGATCCGGGACAGGGGTCACCGGGGAGCTGTTTTTT. Drawing the rest from reference TRBV11-2 and TRBJ2-2, the complete variable domain is EAGVAQSPRYKIIEKRQSVAFWCNPISGHATLYWYQQILGQGPKLLIQFQNNGVVDDSQLPKDRFSAERLKGVDSTLKIQPAKLEDSAVYLCASSLGSGTGVTGELFFGEGSRLTVL.

The chain is built from TRBV4-1 and TRBJ1-3; no definite D call. CDR1 is MGHRA, CDR2 YSYEKL, per germline. This CDR3 has 15 amino acids. V lost 1 base, J lost 5 bases, and 12 bases lay in between. CDR3 protein: CASSQGGSTRNTIYF. Here the CDR3 DNA reads TGCGCCAGCAGCCAAGGAGGGTCGACCCGAAACACCATATATTTT.

This rearrangement joins TRBV7-9 to TRBJ2-3, with 11 bases matching TRBD2. The CDR3 has 16 amino acids. Germline lookup yields CDR1 SEHNR and CDR2 FQNEAQ (reference sequence). Germline trimming cut 3 bases from V and 3 bases from J; bases unmatched to any gene: 5. The CDR3 bases are TGTGCCAGCAGCTTTTCTACTAGCGGGGGAACAGATACGCAGTATTTT. Translating gives CASSFSTSGGTDTQYF.

The chain recombines TRBV9 with TRBJ2-1; TRBD1 aligns across 10 bases. CDR3 size: 15 residues. CDR1 and CDR2 (germline): SGDLS, YYNGEE. Unmatched junction bases numbered 3, after V lost 4 bases and J lost 2 bases. CDR3 amino acids: CASSPGQGTYNEQFF. As DNA, the CDR3 is TGTGCCAGCAGCCCGGGACAGGGGACCTACAATGAGCAGTTCTTC. Full variable domain (missing parts from reference TRBV9 and TRBJ2-1): DSGVTQTPKHLITATGQRVTLRCSPRSGDLSVYWYQQSLDQGLQFLIQYYNGEERAKGNILERFSAQQFPDLHSELNLSSLELGDSALYFCASSPGQGTYNEQFFGPGTRLTVL.

The J gene is TRBJ1-3, the V gene TRBV5-6; 7 nucleotides agree with TRBD1. The CDR3 is 14 residues long. The ends lost 3 bases at V and 4 bases at J; junction bases unmatched: 4. Germline-derived CDR1 and CDR2 are SGHDT and YYEEEE. The CDR3 DNA follows: TGTGCCAGCAGCTATTTACAGGGGGGAAACACCATATATTTT. Protein sequence: CASSYLQGGNTIYF. The full variable domain, in which reference TRBV5-6 and TRBJ1-3 provide the parts outside the CDR3, is DAGVTQSPTHLIKTRGQQVTLRCSPKSGHDTVSWYQQALGQGPQFIFQYYEEEERQRGNFPDRFSGHQFPNYSSELNVNALLLGDSALYLCASSYLQGGNTIYFGEGSWLTVV.

V and J are TRBV7-6 and TRBJ2-1; 8 bases line up with TRBD2. From germline, CDR1 is SGHVS and CDR2 FNYEAQ. The CDR3 is 14 amino acids. Trimming removed 5 bases from V and 7 bases from J; junction bases left unmatched: 7. For the CDR3, the DNA is TGTGCCAGCAGCGGACAGATAGCGGGAAATGAGCAGTTCTTC. It encodes CASSGQIAGNEQFF.

This chain uses TRBV10-2 with TRBJ1-5; tentative D call: TRBD1 (5 bases). Germline CDR1 and CDR2: WSHSY and SAAADI. The CDR3 consists of 14 residues. V lost 0 bases, J lost 4 bases, and 7 bases lay in between. CDR3 DNA sequence: TGCGCCAGCAGTGAGTCGGGGGATAATCAGCCCCAGCATTTT. This translates into CASSESGDNQPQHF.

This clone showed up just once. The genes are TRBV13 and TRBJ2-3, with 13 bases matching TRBD2. J lost 3 bases, V lost 5 bases, and 8 bases had no gene match. Germline V lookup: CDR1 PRHDT, CDR2 FYEKMQ (reference sequence). CDR3 length: 17 amino acids. The CDR3 protein is CASSPELAGGATDTQYF. CDR3 nucleotides: TGTGCCAGCAGCCCCGAACTAGCGGGGGGGGCGACAGATACGCAGTATTTT. Based on the CDR3 plus reference TRBV13 and TRBJ2-3, the full variable domain is AAGVIQSPRHLIKEKRETATLKCYPIPRHDTVYWYQQGPGQDPQFLISFYEKMQSDKGSIPDRFSAQQFSDYHSELNMSSLELGDSALYFCASSPELAGGATDTQYFGPGTRLTVL.

The chain joins TRBV2 to TRBJ1-1, with a tentative D call TRBD1 (5 bases). Trimming removed 3 bases from V and 4 bases from J, with 15 bases in between. Germline V gene data show CDR1 as SNHLY and CDR2 as FYNNEI. This CDR3 contains 15 residues. CDR3 sequence: CASSDGTDRGTEAFF. The CDR3 region has the DNA TGTGCCAGCAGTGACGGGACCGACCGCGGCACTGAAGCTTTCTTT.

V gene TRBV30 combines with J gene TRBJ2-5; TRBD1 matches 10 bases. The J call may be incorrect, as the DNA end agrees better with TRBJ2-7. In germline, CDR1 is GTSNPN, CDR2 SVGIG (reference sequence). The CDR3 is 15 amino acids. CDR3 loop: CAWSDKGQGHYEQYF. The CDR3 DNA is TGTGCCTGGAGTGATAAGGGACAGGGGCACTACGAGCAGTACTTC.

The rearrangement uses TRBV5-4 and TRBJ1-4; D unresolved. V lost 5 bases and J lost 4, with 15 bases in between. Germline-derived CDR1 and CDR2 are SGHNT and YYREEE (reference sequence). The CDR3 has 15 amino acids. This CDR3 reads CASSSGRELNEKLFF. CDR3 in DNA: TGTGCCAGCAGTTCAGGCCGGGAACTTAATGAAAAACTGTTTTTT.

The rearrangement uses TRBV7-2 and TRBJ1-1; D uncertain. Trimming shortened V by 0 bases and J by 8 bases, and 7 bases separated the two germline ends. This CDR3 comprises 12 residues. Germline loops: CDR1 SGHTA, CDR2 FQGNSA. CDR3 protein: CASSLAGGEAFF. The CDR3 region has the DNA TGTGCCAGCAGCTTAGCAGGTGGAGAAGCTTTCTTT.

J is TRBJ1-4 and V is TRBV25-1; D is uncertain. CDR3 length: 15 residues. Trimming left V 6 bases short and J 5 bases short, with 16 bases between. The V gene's germline CDR1 is MGHDK and CDR2 SYGVNS. In nucleotides, the CDR3 is TGTGCCAGCAGGCCAGGAGGCAGGCGAAATGAAAAACTGTTTTTT. It is translated as CASRPGGRRNEKLFF.

CDR3 nucleotide sequence: TGTGCCAGCAGTTTAGGGGGACAGGGGTATAGCAATCAGCCCCAGCATTTT. As protein: CASSLGGQGYSNQPQHF. V gene TRBV27 combines with J gene TRBJ1-5, with 10 bases lining up with TRBD1. V trimming: 2 bases; J trimming: 0 bases; junction bases outside the gene matches: 4. Per germline, CDR1 MNHEY and CDR2 SMNVEV (reference sequence). This CDR3 comprises 17 residues.

This clone was seen a single time. This chain connects TRBV2 to TRBJ2-7, with D perhaps given as TRBD1 or TRBD2 (5 bases each). Germline CDR1 reads SNHLY; CDR2 reads FYNNEI. Trimming removed 4 bases at V and 5 bases at J, with 12 bases between. The CDR3 is made up of 13 amino acids. The CDR3 here is CASSVVRENEQYF. In DNA, the CDR3 is TGTGCCAGCAGTGTGGTCAGGGAGAACGAGCAGTACTTC.

The chain employs TRBV2 and TRBJ2-6, with D possibly matching TRBD2 (5 bases). Germline V gene data show CDR1 as SNHLY and CDR2 as FYNNEI. CDR3 length: 15 amino acids. V gave up 9 bases and J gave up 0 bases, with 12 bases separating them. The CDR3 reads CARQVRDSGANVLTF. As DNA, the CDR3 is TGTGCCAGGCAGGTGAGGGACTCTGGGGCCAACGTCCTGACTTTC.